The present entry profiles one T cell receptor (beta chain) with its context. Antigen unknown. The method was immunoSEQ multiplex PCR; TCRdb's version includes in-frame clones alone and lacks a portion of them. Of 84,000 or so clones in the sample, 87% are singletons; the top ten hold 1.5%. This record belongs to a study of T cell responses to AZD1222 COVID-19 vaccine. The study's findings and limits: Reports indicate that nearly half of spike-specific TCRs are directed at unmutated variant regions.

The CDR3 runs 15 residues. The junction had 6 bases not matched to a gene; V was cut back by 5 bases and J by 1 base. CDR1 and CDR2 from the germline V gene are SGHTA and FQGNSA. The source of this sequence is an adult in good health. This chain connects TRBV7-2 to TRBJ2-7; TRBD2 aligns across 9 bases. Sequenced material: peripheral blood, taken on day 0 of AZD1222 vaccination. CDR3 protein: CASSRTGLASYEQYF. The CDR3, as DNA: TGTGCCAGCAGCCGTACGGGACTAGCTTCCTACGAGCAGTACTTC.